Sequencing of this TCR beta chain was carried out in a study of blood T cell repertoires in COVID-19. Assay: immunoSEQ multiplex PCR; the TCRdb copy retains only in-frame clones and omits some. This table holds more than 250,000 clones, around 85% found once. All enrollees were roughly 18 to 95 years old and from roughly 22 US areas. Which cohort a participant joined came from the clinical history participants gave. Cohort 3 donors counted as recovered after two negative PCRs, clearance, or resolved symptoms. Sequenced: PBMCs or T cells enriched from blood (not recorded which). The sequence derives from a woman aged 40 to 50 who had recovered from COVID-19.

The CDR3 bases are TGTGCCAGCAGCAAAAGGGAGGAGGACAAAGGCTACGAGCAGTACTTC. Translation: CASSKREEDKGYEQYF. The chain carries TRBV11-2 and TRBJ2-7, with D possibly matching TRBD2 (6 bases). Trimming removed 5 bases from V and 3 bases from J, with 20 bases in between. CDR3 length: 16 amino acids. In germline, CDR1 is SGHAT, CDR2 FQNNGV.